The 29 T cell receptor beta chains listed next were all sequenced from one sample in a study of cytomegalovirus exposure and HLA in healthy donors. PCR amplification relied on 60 Vbeta primers (plus 13 Jbeta primers). Using immunoSEQ multiplex PCR, the repertoire was profiled, and TCRdb retains in-frame clones only, with some absent. Of about 120,000 clones listed, roughly 80% are singletons. The sequenced sample consisted of PBMCs. These TCRs come from a female donor in good health and CMV-seropositive.

The rearrangement links TRBV30 to TRBJ2-3; 8 bases agree with TRBD2. The V gene's germline CDR1 is GTSNPN and CDR2 SVGIG (reference sequence). V dropped 5 bases and J dropped 0; count of bases not matched to a gene: 7. The CDR3 has 15 amino acids. The CDR3 nucleotides read TGTGCCTGGGCTCGGGGGGGCCTTAGCACAGATACGCAGTATTTT. Translating gives CAWARGGLSTDTQYF.

V usage is TRBV6-4 and J usage is TRBJ1-1, with a possible D match to TRBD1 (5 bases). The CDR3 has 13 amino acids. Germline values: CDR1 MRHNA, CDR2 SNTAGT. The V end lost 5 bases, the J end lost 1 base, and 8 bases lay between the germline ends. The chain's CDR3 is CASSRDRNTEAFF. CDR3 DNA sequence: TGTGCCAGCAGTCGAGACAGGAACACTGAAGCTTTCTTT.

The chain carries TRBV10-2 and TRBJ2-5; perhaps TRBD1 as D (5 bases). Trimming shortened V by 4 bases and J by 5 bases, and 11 bases separated the two germline ends. The CDR3 extends over 13 amino acids. Germline lookup yields CDR1 WSHSY and CDR2 SAAADI. The CDR3 coding sequence is TGCGCCAGCAGTGCGGCAGGGTACGAGACCCAGTACTTC. Translating it yields CASSAAGYETQYF.

In this sample, this clone turned up many times. The chain joins TRBV4-1 to TRBJ2-7, with 7 bases lining up with TRBD2. From germline, CDR1 is MGHRA and CDR2 YSYEKL. Trimming at V came to 1 base and at J to 3 bases, leaving 6 bases not matched to a gene. CDR3 size: 15 residues. CDR3 nucleotides: TGCGCCAGCAGCCAAGGGGGAGGGTTAGTCTACGAGCAGTACTTC. Residues: CASSQGGGLVYEQYF.

This sequence joins TRBV5-6 and TRBJ1-2, with 8 bases lining up with TRBD1. After removal of 5 bases from V and 3 bases from J, the junction contained 18 bases not matched to a gene. CDR1 and CDR2 from the germline V gene are SGHDT and YYEEEE. The CDR3 totals 18 residues. CDR3 sequence reads: CASREVRDRRVYYYGYTF. The CDR3 region has the DNA TGTGCCAGCAGAGAGGTAAGGGACAGGCGAGTTTATTACTATGGCTACACCTTC.

The chain combines TRBV7-9 with TRBJ1-5; 7 positions match TRBD1. The V gene's germline CDR1 is SEHNR and CDR2 FQNEAQ (reference sequence). The CDR3 is 16 residues long. J was trimmed by 4 bases and V by 5 bases; bases with no gene match: 11. This CDR3 reads CASSVGPGTANQPQHF. The CDR3 bases are TGTGCCAGCAGCGTAGGACCCGGGACAGCTAATCAGCCCCAGCATTTT.

The chain is built from TRBV5-1 and TRBJ1-6, with 8 bases identical to TRBD1. CDR3 length: 14 amino acids. J gave up 8 bases and V 4 bases, and 5 bases lay outside the gene matches. Per the germline V gene, CDR1 is SGHRS and CDR2 is YFSETQ. CDR3 region: CASSQTGEDSPLHF. The CDR3 DNA follows: TGCGCCAGCAGCCAGACAGGGGAAGATTCACCCCTCCACTTT.

The genes are TRBV4-1 and TRBJ1-4; the D is unclear. V was trimmed by 0 bases and J by 2 bases, leaving 13 bases between them. From germline, CDR1 is MGHRA and CDR2 YSYEKL. This CDR3 region has 17 residues. In DNA form, the CDR3 reads TGCGCCAGCAGCCAAGAGGAGCACGGGGTTACTAATGAAAAACTGTTTTTT. Its translation: CASSQEEHGVTNEKLFF.

The chain carries TRBV7-2 and TRBJ1-6, with a possible D match to TRBD1 (5 bases). The germline gives CDR1 SGHTA, CDR2 FQGNSA. CDR3 length: 13 amino acids. V shed 6 bases and J shed 7 bases, with 10 bases lying between them. The CDR3 coding sequence is TGTGCCAGCAGTCCTACAGGAAATTCACCCCTCCACTTT. This gives the protein CASSPTGNSPLHF.

In this sample, this clone turned up once. One end of the junction fails to match germline, which may point to a read error. The chain couples TRBV7-9 to TRBJ2-7; no firm D call. This CDR3 is 15 amino acids long. Germline CDR1 and CDR2: SEHNR and FQNEAQ (reference sequence). The CDR3 sequence: CSSSLGQSATYEQYF. The CDR3 region has the DNA TGTTCCAGCAGCTTAGGCCAGTCTGCCACCTACGAGCAGTACTTC.

This clone was seen a few times. This chain connects TRBV7-8 to TRBJ1-2; possibly TRBD1 for D (6 bases). Deletions cut 4 bases from V and 8 bases from J, with 20 bases between. CDR3 length equals 15 residues. In germline, CDR1 is SGHVS, CDR2 FQNEAQ. The CDR3 loop reads CASSSLRGGYSGYTF. The CDR3 nucleotides are TGTGCCAGCAGCTCTCTCCGGGGGGGCTATTCGGGCTACACCTTC.

The J gene is TRBJ1-5, the V gene TRBV2; TRBD1 is a possible D gene (6 bases). The V gene lost 7 bases and the J gene lost 5 bases, with 18 bases spanning the gap. This CDR3 is 15 amino acids long. From germline, CDR1 is SNHLY and CDR2 FYNNEI. As DNA, the CDR3 is TGTGCCAGCATGGAGACAGGTCCGCCCGATCAGCCCCAGCATTTT. Translating gives CASMETGPPDQPQHF.

The chain employs TRBV7-3 and TRBJ1-2; 7 bases agree with TRBD1. The junction had 13 bases not matched to a gene; V was cut back by 5 bases and J by 4 bases. The germline CDR1 and CDR2 sequences are SGHTA and FQGTGA. This CDR3 has 16 residues. The CDR3 reads CASSPTVRDSFYGYTF. DNA for the CDR3: TGTGCCAGCAGCCCTACCGTCCGGGACAGCTTCTATGGCTACACCTTC.

This clone was counted only a few times. The rearrangement joins TRBV11-2 to TRBJ2-7, with a weak D call TRBD2 (5 bases). V dropped 7 bases and J dropped 3 bases, with 7 bases sitting between them. The CDR3 runs 11 residues. Germline V gene sequence: CDR1 SGHAT, CDR2 FQNNGV. CDR3 residues: CASTGSYEQYF. The CDR3 DNA is TGTGCCAGCACTGGGAGCTACGAGCAGTACTTC.

The chain has TRBV19 and TRBJ1-5; 12 nucleotides line up with TRBD1. CDR1 and CDR2 (germline): LNHDA, SQIVND (reference sequence). V was pared by 3 bases and J by 7 bases, with 4 bases of the junction left unmatched. This CDR3 is built from 15 residues. The CDR3 sequence is CASSMGQGARQPQHF. CDR3 coding DNA: TGTGCCAGTAGTATGGGACAGGGGGCCAGACAGCCCCAGCATTTT.

The gene calls are TRBV7-2 and TRBJ1-1; D not resolved. V was shortened by 1 base and J by 4 bases, with 10 bases between the two germline ends. CDR3 length: 14 amino acids. Germline V gene sequence: CDR1 SGHTA, CDR2 FQGNSA. The CDR3 coding sequence is TGTGCCAGCAGCTTAGTGGCCGCGGCCACTGAAGCTTTCTTT. Translation gives CASSLVAAATEAFF.

The rearrangement links TRBV6-5 to TRBJ1-4; D gene unclear. The length of the CDR3 is 14 residues. V lost 6 bases and J 4 bases, leaving 12 bases between the germline ends. Germline CDR1 and CDR2: MNHEY and SVGAGI. DNA of the CDR3: TGTGCCAGCAGCCCGGGTTGGGTTAATGAAAAACTGTTTTTT. Translating gives CASSPGWVNEKLFF.

The chain uses TRBV19 and TRBJ1-1; the D is unclear. Germline CDR1 and CDR2: LNHDA and SQIVND (reference sequence). The CDR3 sequence is 13 residues long. V lost 5 bases to trimming and J lost 4 bases, with 11 bases between them. DNA for the CDR3: TGTGCCAGTAGTTTTACGGGTCGCACTGAAGCTTTCTTT. Its translation is CASSFTGRTEAFF. The complete variable domain, with remaining parts taken from reference TRBV19 and TRBJ1-1, reads DGGITQSPKYLFRKEGQNVTLSCEQNLNHDAMYWYRQDPGQGLRLIYYSQIVNDFQKGDIAEGYSVSREKKESFPLTVTSAQKNPTAFYLCASSFTGRTEAFFGQGTRLTVV.

The chain uses TRBV29-1 and TRBJ1-1; TRBD1 might be the D (5 bases). Germline assignment: CDR1 SQVTM and CDR2 ANQGSEA. This CDR3 region has 13 residues. The V gene lost 3 bases and the J gene lost 7 bases, with 15 bases spanning the gap. In nucleotides, the CDR3 is TGCAGCGTTGATACGTCGGGCAGGGTTGAAGCTTTCTTT. This gives the protein CSVDTSGRVEAFF. The full variable domain, rest sourced from reference TRBV29-1 and TRBJ1-1, is SAVISQKPSRDICQRGTSLTIQCQVDSQVTMMFWYRQQPGQSLTLIATANQGSEATYESGFVIDKFPISRPNLTFSTLTVSNMSPEDSSIYLCSVDTSGRVEAFFGQGTRLTVV.

The chain employs TRBV5-1 and TRBJ2-7; 8 nucleotides match TRBD1. The CDR3 contains 15 residues. V shed 0 bases and J 7 bases; nucleotides not matched to a gene: 9. CDR1 and CDR2 from the germline V gene are SGHRS and YFSETQ. CDR3: CASSLVPGGAWEQYF. In nucleotides, the CDR3 is TGCGCCAGCAGCTTGGTTCCAGGGGGCGCGTGGGAGCAGTACTTC.

V is TRBV5-5 and J is TRBJ2-5; 8 bases fit TRBD2. V gave up 0 bases and J gave up 2 bases; unmatched junction bases: 3. Germline loops: CDR1 SGHKS, CDR2 YYEKEE (reference sequence). CDR3 length equals 15 residues. The CDR3 nucleotides are TGTGCCAGCAGCTTGGCCTCGGGGGGGCAAGAGACCCAGTACTTC. Amino acids: CASSLASGGQETQYF.

The gene calls are TRBV28 and TRBJ1-6, with D perhaps matching TRBD1 (5 bases). V was trimmed by 10 bases and J by 9 bases, leaving 16 bases between them. CDR1 MDHEN and CDR2 SYDVKM come from the germline V gene. The length of the CDR3 is 13 residues. The CDR3 loop reads CAILRGEGSPLHF. The CDR3 coding sequence is TGTGCCATTCTTCGGGGGGAGGGTTCACCCCTCCACTTT.

The chain combines TRBV2 with TRBJ1-2, with TRBD1 identical over 9 bases. Germline CDR1 and CDR2: SNHLY and FYNNEI. V gave up 4 bases and J gave up 8 bases; unmatched junction bases: 5. The CDR3 length is 13 residues. The CDR3 here is CASSGTGATGYTF. The CDR3, as DNA: TGTGCCAGCAGTGGGACAGGGGCGACGGGCTACACCTTC.

V gene TRBV18 combines with J gene TRBJ1-5; D not certain. Germline assignment: CDR1 KGHSH and CDR2 LQKENI. This CDR3 has 13 residues. Trimming cost V 4 bases and J 3 bases, with 7 bases left between them. CDR3 residues: CASSQAFNQPQHF. The CDR3 DNA follows: TGTGCCAGCTCACAAGCTTTCAATCAGCCCCAGCATTTT.

The rearrangement joins TRBV5-4 to TRBJ1-1; D remains unclear. Trimming stripped 4 bases from V and 7 bases from J, with 11 bases between. CDR1 and CDR2 from the germline V gene are SGHNT and YYREEE (reference sequence). The CDR3 has 12 residues. The chain's CDR3 is CASSPRVDEAFF. The CDR3 DNA reads as TGTGCCAGCAGCCCCCGGGTCGATGAAGCTTTCTTT.

V gene TRBV6-4 combines with J gene TRBJ2-1, with 11 bases fitting TRBD2. This CDR3 contains 15 residues. The junction had 2 bases not matched to a gene; V was cut back by 0 bases and J by 7 bases. Germline assignment: CDR1 MRHNA and CDR2 SNTAGT. The CDR3 loop reads CASSDSTSGVNEQFF. The DNA for the CDR3 is TGTGCCAGCAGTGACTCGACTAGCGGGGTGAATGAGCAGTTCTTC.

The V call is TRBV2, the J call TRBJ1-5, with unresolved D. The CDR3 runs 13 residues. Germline V gene lookup returns CDR1 SNHLY and CDR2 FYNNEI. Trimming pared 6 bases from V and 3 bases from J, leaving 9 bases between. Here the CDR3 reads CASSRDSNQPQHF. CDR3 coding DNA: TGTGCCAGCAGCCGGGATTCCAATCAGCCCCAGCATTTT.

The V and J genes are TRBV9 and TRBJ2-5, with a possible D match to TRBD2 (7 bases). Germline CDR1 reads SGDLS; CDR2 reads YYNGEE. CDR3 length: 13 amino acids. Trimming left V 0 bases short and J 5 bases short, with 8 bases between. For the CDR3, the DNA is TGTGCCAGCAGCGTAGAGGGGGGGGAGACCCAGTACTTC. This codes for CASSVEGGETQYF.

The rearrangement links TRBV7-2 to TRBJ1-5, with 7 bases matching TRBD1. The trim removed 0 bases at V and 5 bases at J, leaving 7 bases unmatched. In germline, CDR1 is SGHTA, CDR2 FQGNSA. CDR3 size: 16 residues. The CDR3 sequence: CASSLAPRTGYQPQHF. In nucleotides, the CDR3 is TGTGCCAGCAGCTTAGCGCCCCGGACAGGCTATCAGCCCCAGCATTTT.